This TCR beta chain emerged from a study of blood T cell repertoires in COVID-19. V gave up 4 bases and J gave up 4 bases, with 8 bases separating them. Per the germline V gene, CDR1 is MRHNA and CDR2 is SNTAGT. The CDR3 spans 13 residues. The assay was immunoSEQ multiplex PCR, and TCRdb's table has in-frame clones only and misses some. Of about 87,000 clones listed, around 81% were seen once; the top ten hold about 2%. This sequence was found in a woman in her seventies with acute or convalescent COVID-19. Source material: peripheral blood. The chain links TRBV6-4 to TRBJ1-5; maybe TRBD1 (6 bases). The CDR3 DNA follows: TGTGCCAGCAGTGCCGACAGGAATCAGCCCCAGCATTTT. Encoded protein: CASSADRNQPQHF.